The source of this T cell receptor (beta chain) is a study of T cell responses to AZD1222 COVID-19 vaccine. Libraries were prepared by immunoSEQ multiplex PCR; TCRdb keeps only in-frame clonotypes and omits some of them. The data contain about 100,000 clones, around 91% of them singletons. Note on this clone: Its antigen is still unknown.

General observations from the study: Mostly white British, mostly female donors; authors suggested clonal diversity may be underestimated.

The TCR originated in an adult who received the AZD1222 COVID-19 vaccine. The sample was peripheral blood, taken 28 days after the second AZD1222 dose.

The CDR3 DNA reads TGTGCCAGCAGCTTAAAGGGGAAGGCATCTCTGAACACTGAAGCTTTCTTT. Protein sequence: CASSLKGKASLNTEAFF. The chain links TRBV7-9 to TRBJ1-1; D is perhaps TRBD1 (5 bases). Between the trimmed V and J ends, which lost 2 bases and 0 bases, there was a span of 16 bases. The CDR3 sequence is 17 residues long. Germline CDR1 reads SEHNR; CDR2 reads FQNEAQ (reference sequence).